The 25 T cell receptor beta chains below were found in one sample sequenced in a study of CD4 T cells in relation to SARS-CoV-2 and coronaviruses. No antigen has been identified for these receptors. Before the COVID-19 pandemic, during about 2010-2018, CD4+ T cells were taken from unexposed donors. After approximately ten days of culture, CD4+ T cells were isolated. Assay used: immunoSEQ multiplex PCR; TCRdb lists only in-frame clones, some missing. The table lists around 18,000 clones, roughly 80% of them singletons, with around a quarter in the top ten. Sequencing input: CD4+ T cells from PBMCs, cultured in vitro. The receptor source for this set is a human donor in good health.

The chain uses TRBV6-5 and TRBJ2-1; D is unresolved. Germline V gene data show CDR1 as MNHEY and CDR2 as SVGAGI. Between the trimmed V and J ends, which lost 4 bases and 8 bases, there was a span of 12 bases. This CDR3 is 13 amino acids long. The CDR3: CASSSPVIDEQFF. The CDR3 bases are TGTGCCAGCAGTTCCCCAGTTATCGATGAGCAGTTCTTC.

The chain has TRBV24-1 and TRBJ2-3, with D perhaps matching TRBD1 or TRBD2 (5 bases each). Germline V CDR1 and CDR2: KGHDR, SFDVKD. The V and J ends lost 4 bases and 3 bases respectively, with 13 bases between them. CDR3 length: 15 amino acids. In DNA form, the CDR3 reads TGTGCCACCAGTGACCTAGAGAGGGGAACAGATACGCAGTATTTT. Translating gives CATSDLERGTDTQYF.

The rearrangement joins TRBV13 to TRBJ2-7, with D possibly matching TRBD2 (5 bases). V gave up 1 base and J gave up 3 bases, with 7 bases separating them. The CDR3 is 13 residues long. Germline CDR1 reads PRHDT; CDR2 reads FYEKMQ (reference sequence). The CDR3 spells CASSLAGIYEQYF. The CDR3 bases are TGTGCCAGCAGCTTAGCGGGGATCTACGAGCAGTACTTC.

The CDR3 spells CSVEDLPPSYGYTF. DNA for the CDR3: TGCAGCGTTGAAGACCTCCCCCCCAGCTATGGCTACACCTTC. The chain uses TRBV29-1 and TRBJ1-2; D is unclear. V was pared by 0 bases and J by 4 bases, with 12 bases between. The CDR3 contains 14 residues. CDR1 is SQVTM and CDR2 is ANQGSEA in the germline V gene.

The gene calls are TRBV19 and TRBJ2-7; TRBD1 is a possible D gene (5 bases). The V end was cut by 5 bases, the J end by 2 bases, with 10 bases between. The CDR3 runs to 13 residues. The germline V gene encodes CDR1 LNHDA and CDR2 SQIVND (reference sequence). The CDR3 DNA reads as TGTGCCAGTAGTCTCGACAGTCCCTACGAGCAGTACTTC. This translates into CASSLDSPYEQYF.

This clone was observed a single time. J is TRBJ2-2 and V is TRBV7-3, with D maybe TRBD2 (7 bases). V lost 2 bases and J 4 bases, leaving 11 bases between the germline ends. Per germline, CDR1 SGHTA and CDR2 FQGTGA. The CDR3 consists of 15 residues. Written as DNA, the CDR3 is TGTGCCAGCAGCTTAGGGGGGGCGGGCACCGGGGAGCTGTTTTTT. It translates to CASSLGGAGTGELFF.

This clone was picked up one time. The rearrangement uses TRBV25-1 and TRBJ2-6, with D unresolved. Trimming left V 5 bases short and J 0 bases short, with 14 bases between. The V gene's germline CDR1 is MGHDK and CDR2 SYGVNS. CDR3 size: 17 residues. In DNA form, the CDR3 reads TGTGCCAGCAGTCCTACCGTCACCTACTCTGGGGCCAACGTCCTGACTTTC. This gives the protein CASSPTVTYSGANVLTF.

This clone was seen more than once but under ten times. This chain connects TRBV27 to TRBJ2-7; the match to TRBD1 covers 7 bases. V was clipped by 7 bases and J by 3 bases; unmatched bases: 6. This CDR3 has 13 amino acids. Germline V gives CDR1 MNHEY, CDR2 SMNVEV (reference sequence). DNA for the CDR3: TGTGCCAGCACTCGGACAGGCGTCTACGAGCAGTACTTC. This codes for CASTRTGVYEQYF.

This chain joins TRBV19 and TRBJ2-3; no definite D call. V was shortened by 3 bases and J by 0 bases, with 13 bases between the two germline ends. CDR1 is LNHDA and CDR2 is SQIVND in the germline V gene (reference sequence). This CDR3 is 16 amino acids long. The CDR3 nucleotides are TGTGCCAGTAGTATTAAAGGCTTCGACAGCACAGATACGCAGTATTTT. The encoded protein is CASSIKGFDSTDTQYF.

The V gene is TRBV28, the J gene TRBJ2-3, with D possibly TRBD1 on 5 matching bases. CDR1 is MDHEN, CDR2 SYDVKM, per germline. This CDR3 has 12 residues. The V and J ends lost 3 bases and 9 bases respectively, with 10 bases between them. CDR3: CASSLWAGTQYF. The CDR3 DNA reads as TGTGCCAGCAGTTTGTGGGCAGGGACGCAGTATTTT. The full variable domain, rest sourced from reference TRBV28 and TRBJ2-3, is DVKVTQSSRYLVKRTGEKVFLECVQDMDHENMFWYRQDPGLGLRLIYFSYDVKMKEKGDIPEGYSVSREKKERFSLILESASTNQTSMYLCASSLWAGTQYFGPGTRLTVL.

This clone was observed a single time. The chain joins TRBV9 to TRBJ2-7; 9 bases line up with TRBD1. The CDR3 spans 14 residues. Trimming took 4 bases from V and 3 from J; bases not matched to a gene: 5. The germline gives CDR1 SGDLS, CDR2 YYNGEE. CDR3 loop: CASSLQGASYEQYF. The CDR3 coding sequence is TGTGCCAGCAGCCTACAGGGGGCCAGCTACGAGCAGTACTTC.

The chain couples TRBV12-3 or TRBV12-4 to TRBJ1-1; a possible D gene is TRBD1 (5 bases). This CDR3 spans 13 amino acids. V lost 5 bases, J lost 5 bases, and 12 bases lay in between. CDR3 region: CASSAGRSTEAFF. The CDR3 bases are TGTGCCAGCAGTGCAGGGCGTAGTACTGAAGCTTTCTTT.

In this sample, this clone turned up a few times. The chain has TRBV18 and TRBJ2-6, with 7 positions matching TRBD1. This CDR3 is built from 17 residues. In germline, CDR1 is KGHSH, CDR2 LQKENI. V lost 6 bases to trimming and J lost 0 bases; unmatched junction nucleotides: 8. The CDR3 DNA sequence: TGTGCCAGCTCCGAGACAGGGATAAGCTCTGGGGCCAACGTCCTGACTTTC. Translation: CASSETGISSGANVLTF. Looking up the rest from reference TRBV18 and TRBJ2-6 gives the full variable domain: NAGVMQNPRHLVRRRGQEARLRCSPMKGHSHVYWYRQLPEEGLKFMVYLQKENIIDESGMPKERFSAEFPKEGPSILRIQQVVRGDSAAYFCASSETGISSGANVLTFGAGSRLTVL.

The rearrangement uses TRBV3-1 (or the pseudogene TRBV3-2) and TRBJ2-7, with 9 bases identical to TRBD2. The J segment lost 0 bases and the V segment lost 5 bases, leaving 5 bases of the junction unmatched. Germline CDR1 reads LGHDT; CDR2 reads YNNKEL (reference sequence). The CDR3 is 15 amino acids. The CDR3 here is CASSVGLATSYEQYF. The DNA of the CDR3 is TGTGCCAGCAGCGTGGGACTAGCAACCTCCTACGAGCAGTACTTC.

The V call is TRBV4-1, the J call TRBJ1-1; no clear D gene. Germline V gene lookup returns CDR1 MGHRA and CDR2 YSYEKL. The V end was cut by 1 base, the J end by 1 base, with 10 bases between. The CDR3 spans 15 residues. The CDR3 DNA reads TGCGCCAGCAGCCAAGGCGAACACAGGAACACTGAAGCTTTCTTT. It specifies CASSQGEHRNTEAFF.

The chain carries TRBV5-1 and TRBJ1-1; the match to TRBD1 covers 12 bases. Germline V gene data show CDR1 as SGHRS and CDR2 as YFSETQ. The CDR3 has 18 amino acids. The trim removed 2 bases at V and 6 bases at J, leaving 14 bases unmatched. This chain's CDR3 is CASSFHRDRGLIGAEAFF. CDR3 nucleotides: TGCGCCAGCAGCTTTCACCGGGACAGGGGGCTGATCGGGGCTGAAGCTTTCTTT.

The chain employs TRBV25-1 and TRBJ1-1; D might be TRBD1 (5 bases). The CDR3 has 13 amino acids. Germline CDR1 and CDR2: MGHDK and SYGVNS. V was trimmed by 9 bases and J by 5 bases, leaving 16 bases between them. CDR3 in amino acids: CASGGRRGTEAFF. In DNA form, the CDR3 reads TGTGCCAGTGGGGGGAGGAGAGGGACTGAAGCTTTCTTT.

The chain carries TRBV28 and TRBJ1-2, with D maybe TRBD1 (6 bases). There are 14 residues in the CDR3. Germline V gene sequence: CDR1 MDHEN, CDR2 SYDVKM. V was pared by 6 bases and J by 6 bases, with 17 bases between. The CDR3 DNA is TGTGCCAGCAGCTCCTACCGGGACAACGATGGCTACACCTTC. Protein: CASSSYRDNDGYTF.

The genes are TRBV11-2 and TRBJ1-2; no reliable D call. Trimming took off 5 bases at V and 2 bases at J, with 3 bases between the two ends. Germline V gene sequence: CDR1 SGHAT, CDR2 FQNNGV. The CDR3 has 11 residues. The CDR3 DNA is TGTGCCAGCAGCCAGAACTATGGCTACACCTTC. This sequence encodes CASSQNYGYTF.

This clone showed up just a few times. The V and J genes are TRBV5-4 and TRBJ2-7; 9 bases align to TRBD2. The CDR3 extends over 14 amino acids. Losses at the gene ends were 3 bases for V and 7 bases for J; bases not matched to a gene: 8. The germline V gene has CDR1 SGHNT and CDR2 YYREEE (reference sequence). In nucleotides, the CDR3 is TGTGCCAGCAGCTCCTTAGCGGGAGTGGGGGAGCAGTACTTC. It encodes CASSSLAGVGEQYF.

The DNA for the CDR3 is TGTGCCACCAGTGGTAGGGGGGCCTATGGCTACACCTTC. Protein: CATSGRGAYGYTF. V and J are TRBV24-1 and TRBJ1-2; D is possibly TRBD1 (6 bases). Germline assignment: CDR1 KGHDR and CDR2 SFDVKD. Deletions cut 5 bases from V and 4 bases from J, with 10 bases between. There are 13 residues in the CDR3.

The genes are TRBV6-5 and TRBJ2-7, with 8 positions matching TRBD1. The V gene end was trimmed by 6 bases and the J gene end by 9 bases; junction bases not matched to a gene: 7. Germline loops: CDR1 MNHEY, CDR2 SVGAGI. There are 12 residues in the CDR3. As DNA, the CDR3 is TGTGCCAGCAGCAAGCCCACAGGGGGGCAGTACTTC. It specifies CASSKPTGGQYF.

This clone was found once. The chain carries TRBV9 and TRBJ1-1; D is unclear. V lost 8 bases, J lost 1 base, and 12 bases lay in between. Germline loops: CDR1 SGDLS, CDR2 YYNGEE. This CDR3 has 13 residues. The DNA for the CDR3 is TGTGCCAGTGGAGGTTTGGCGAACACTGAAGCTTTCTTT. It translates to CASGGLANTEAFF.

The rearrangement uses TRBV19 and TRBJ1-5; D remains unclear. CDR3 length: 14 residues. Germline V gene lookup returns CDR1 LNHDA and CDR2 SQIVND (reference sequence). V was cut by 6 bases and J by 2 bases, with 11 bases left in between. The CDR3 loop is CASRDLRGNQPQHF. Here the CDR3 DNA reads TGTGCCAGTAGGGACCTGAGGGGCAATCAGCCCCAGCATTTT.

The rearrangement uses TRBV3-1 (or the pseudogene TRBV3-2) and TRBJ2-4, with TRBD2 matching over 8 bases. This CDR3 has 14 amino acids. V was clipped by 1 base and J by 7 bases; unmatched bases: 3. Germline CDR1 LGHDT, CDR2 YNNKEL (reference sequence). The DNA for the CDR3 is TGTGCCAGCAGCCAAGGACCGGGAGGGAACATTCAGTACTTC. Amino acid sequence: CASSQGPGGNIQYF.